The clone carrying this TCR beta chain was detected many times. The antigen is unknown. The CDR3 spans 13 residues. With 6 bases clipped from V and 5 bases from J, the junction kept 3 bases outside the gene matches. TCRdb itself ran the multiplex PCR reads through MiXCR, one entry per CDR3 protein. Among approximately 300,000 distinct CDR3 sequences listed, 30% to 35% were seen once. Samples came from axillary lymph nodes draining the breast cancer. This entry belongs to a study of breast tumors, draining lymph nodes, adjacent tissues. The study, taken as a whole, reports: That most tumor T cells come from lymph nodes remained unproven. Most tumor T cells seemingly derive from lymph node, then expand in tumor.

Source material: axillary lymph node tissue. The sequence came from a female donor with breast cancer. Some clones in this sample may be carry-over from other donors' samples. The chain employs TRBV12-3 or TRBV12-4 and TRBJ2-1, with 8 nucleotides matching TRBD1. CDR3 in amino acids: CASRVQGDNEQFF. For the CDR3, the DNA is TGTGCCAGCAGGGTACAGGGGGACAATGAGCAGTTCTTC.